The 9 T cell receptor beta chains given below trace back to one sample, sequenced in a study of technical replicates of blood from several donors. TCRdb's copy holds only in-frame clones and misses some; the assay was immunoSEQ multiplex PCR. The sample consists of approximately 73,000 clones, around 90% of them appearing once. Sequenced material: T cells isolated from PBMCs. The receptor set was obtained from a human donor in good health.

V usage is TRBV7-2 and J usage is TRBJ1-5, with 7 bases identical to TRBD1. The CDR3 length is 14 residues. In germline, CDR1 is SGHTA, CDR2 FQGNSA. The J segment lost 1 base and the V segment lost 10 bases, leaving 7 bases of the junction unmatched. The CDR3 bases are TGTGCCACCTCGACAGGGATAAGCAATCAGCCCCAGCATTTT. It translates to CATSTGISNQPQHF.

The CDR3 nucleotides read TGTGCCAGTAGTACTTACAGGGAGTGGGGGGAGCTGTTTTTT. Its translation is CASSTYREWGELFF. The chain joins TRBV19 to TRBJ2-2, with a weak D call TRBD1 (6 bases). Germline CDR1 LNHDA, CDR2 SQIVND (reference sequence). The V and J ends lost 4 bases and 8 bases respectively, with 14 bases between them. The CDR3 length is 14 residues.

The chain is built from TRBV7-9 and TRBJ2-2; TRBD2 agrees at 9 bases. Germline lookup yields CDR1 SEHNR and CDR2 FQNEAQ (reference sequence). This CDR3 has 16 residues. The V segment lost 5 bases and the J segment 3 bases; nucleotides outside the gene matches: 7. CDR3 sequence: CASSTRSGRDTGELFF. CDR3 nucleotides: TGTGCCAGCAGCACTCGTAGCGGGAGAGACACCGGGGAGCTGTTTTTT. Looking up the rest from reference TRBV7-9 and TRBJ2-2 gives the full variable domain: DTGVSQNPRHKITKRGQNVTFRCDPISEHNRLYWYRQTLGQGPEFLTYFQNEAQLEKSRLLSDRFSAERPKGSFSTLEIQRTEQGDSAMYLCASSTRSGRDTGELFFGEGSRLTVL.

V is TRBV19 and J is TRBJ1-1; D is ambiguous. Germline CDR1 is LNHDA and CDR2 is SQIVND (reference sequence). Trimming removed 4 bases from V and 1 base from J, with 7 bases in between. This CDR3 is 13 amino acids long. The CDR3 loop is CASSTTENTEAFF. CDR3 DNA: TGTGCCAGTAGTACAACAGAGAACACTGAAGCTTTCTTT.

The chain carries TRBV5-1 and TRBJ1-1; 9 nucleotides line up with TRBD1. Germline V CDR1 and CDR2: SGHRS, YFSETQ. V shed 2 bases, J shed 5 bases, and the junction held 4 bases outside the gene matches. The CDR3 is 14 amino acids. CDR3 amino acids: CASSFRDRGTEAFF. CDR3 sequence (DNA): TGCGCCAGCAGCTTTAGAGACAGGGGGACTGAAGCTTTCTTT.

This sequence joins TRBV2 and TRBJ2-1, with 10 bases identical to TRBD2. Germline CDR1 SNHLY, CDR2 FYNNEI. The CDR3 totals 14 residues. V lost 2 bases and J lost 10; bases outside the gene matches: 5. The chain's CDR3 is CASSELAGAVEQFF. Here the CDR3 DNA reads TGTGCCAGCAGTGAACTAGCGGGGGCTGTAGAGCAGTTCTTC.

This chain links TRBV7-2 with TRBJ2-5; D unclear. This CDR3 spans 13 amino acids. CDR1 is SGHTA and CDR2 is FQGNSA in the germline V gene. The V and J ends lost 1 base and 5 bases respectively, with 8 bases between them. The CDR3 loop reads CASSLVPRETQYF. The CDR3 nucleotides read TGTGCCAGCAGCTTAGTGCCGCGGGAGACCCAGTACTTC.

CDR3 residues: CASSQTWEAFF. The CDR3 bases are TGTGCCAGCAGCCAGACTTGGGAAGCTTTCTTT. The J gene is TRBJ1-1, the V gene TRBV7-9; no reliable D call. CDR3 size: 11 residues. From germline, CDR1 is SEHNR and CDR2 FQNEAQ (reference sequence). V shed 5 bases and J shed 8 bases, with 9 bases lying between them.

V is TRBV7-8 and J is TRBJ1-5; TRBD1 might be the D (5 bases). Germline CDR1 reads SGHVS; CDR2 reads FQNEAQ. The CDR3 has 16 residues. Between the trimmed V and J ends, which lost 1 base and 1 base, there was a span of 11 bases. CDR3 in amino acids: CASSLEGQWSNQPQHF. The CDR3 nucleotides read TGTGCCAGCAGCTTAGAGGGGCAGTGGAGCAATCAGCCCCAGCATTTT.